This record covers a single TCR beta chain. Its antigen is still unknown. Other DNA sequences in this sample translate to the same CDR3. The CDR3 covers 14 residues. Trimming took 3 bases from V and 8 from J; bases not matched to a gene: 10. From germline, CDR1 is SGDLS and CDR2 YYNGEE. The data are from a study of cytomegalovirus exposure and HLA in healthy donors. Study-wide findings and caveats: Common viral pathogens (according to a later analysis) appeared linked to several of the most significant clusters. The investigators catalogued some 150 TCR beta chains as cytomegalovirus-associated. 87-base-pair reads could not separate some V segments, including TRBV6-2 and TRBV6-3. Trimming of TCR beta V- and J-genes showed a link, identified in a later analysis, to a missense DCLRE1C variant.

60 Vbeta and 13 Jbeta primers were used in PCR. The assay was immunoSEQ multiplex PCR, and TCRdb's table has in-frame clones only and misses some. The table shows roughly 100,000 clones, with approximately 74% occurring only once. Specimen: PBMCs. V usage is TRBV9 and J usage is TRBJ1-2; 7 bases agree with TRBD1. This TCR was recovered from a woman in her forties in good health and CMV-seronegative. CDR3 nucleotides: TGTGCCAGCAGCGCGGCGACAGGGCTGCGGGGCTACACCTTC. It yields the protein CASSAATGLRGYTF.